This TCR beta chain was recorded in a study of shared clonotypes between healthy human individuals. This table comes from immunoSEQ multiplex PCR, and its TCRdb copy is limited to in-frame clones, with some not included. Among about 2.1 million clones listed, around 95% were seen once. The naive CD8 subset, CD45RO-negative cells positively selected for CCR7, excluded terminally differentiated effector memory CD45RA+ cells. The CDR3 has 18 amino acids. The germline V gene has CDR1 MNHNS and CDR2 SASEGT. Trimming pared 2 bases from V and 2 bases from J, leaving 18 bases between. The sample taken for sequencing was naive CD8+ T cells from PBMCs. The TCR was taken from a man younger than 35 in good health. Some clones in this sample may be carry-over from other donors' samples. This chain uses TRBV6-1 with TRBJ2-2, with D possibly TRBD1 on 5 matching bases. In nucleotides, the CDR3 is TGTGCCAGCAGTGAAAGGGGCGTCTCGACTCGTAACACCGGGGAGCTGTTTTTT. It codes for CASSERGVSTRNTGELFF.